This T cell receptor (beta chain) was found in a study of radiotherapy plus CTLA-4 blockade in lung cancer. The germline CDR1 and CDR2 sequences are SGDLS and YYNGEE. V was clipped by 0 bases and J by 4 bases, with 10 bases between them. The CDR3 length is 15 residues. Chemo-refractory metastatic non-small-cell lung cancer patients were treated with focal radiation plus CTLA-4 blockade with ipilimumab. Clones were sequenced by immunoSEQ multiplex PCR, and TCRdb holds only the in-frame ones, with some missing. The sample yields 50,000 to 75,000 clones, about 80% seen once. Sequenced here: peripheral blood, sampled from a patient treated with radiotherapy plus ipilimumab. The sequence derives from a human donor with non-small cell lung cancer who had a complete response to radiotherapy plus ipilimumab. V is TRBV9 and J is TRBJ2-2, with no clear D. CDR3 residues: CASSVAVGGTGELFF. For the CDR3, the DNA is TGTGCCAGCAGCGTAGCTGTGGGTGGCACCGGGGAGCTGTTTTTT.